This TCR beta chain appears in the sequencing data of a study of post-analysis software for immune sequencing data (dated by TCRdb to 2014 to 2015). General notes on the study: Disease courses on record covered relapsing-remitting, secondary progressive and progressive-relapsing multiple sclerosis, though some patients had no subtype annotation. A subset of samples was prepared in parallel using single-end sample barcoding, then pooled and co-amplified after Illumina adapter ligation. The multiple sclerosis patient repertoires were compared with around ten previously published healthy control repertoires from donors aged about 6 to 26 years.

Points on this clonotype: No antigen is known for it. Base qualities are not provided; no much larger clone lies one nucleotide away.

Library prep was done by PCR. Sequencing was carried out with an Illumina HiSeq 2500. To reduce PCR and sequencing biases, unique molecular identifiers were incorporated into the TCR beta cDNA libraries. Every 1 to 10 million input T cells yielded 500,000 or so cDNA molecules, meaning each molecule approximated one T cell. The patient libraries were prepared and sequenced with the same protocol used for the earlier healthy control dataset. Within a given batch, samples were prepared together, multiplexed and sequenced on the same HiSeq lane. As for how the authors treated the data: MIGEC handled the raw barcoded reads, throwing out single-read molecular identifier groups before consensus assembly and CDR3 extraction. VDJtools was used for post-analysis of the clonotype tables, with diversity normalized by down-sampling every dataset to the smallest sample size. To correct batch-related cross-sample contamination, repertoire overlap clustering matched CDR3 amino acid sequences but not nucleotide sequences. TCRdb reanalyzed the raw reads on its own, using fastp at Q25 for trimming and MiXCR for clone calling, and kept in-frame beta chains. Every entry covers one CDR3 protein and lists the most common genes and DNA from its rows. These V and J calls are TCRdb output, not the study's own analysis. The sample table records roughly 800,000 distinct CDR3 sequences; under 60% of these occur just once. Approximately 4.4% of the sample is taken by the ten largest.

To demonstrate the VDJtools post-analysis software, TCR beta repertoires were profiled from the peripheral blood of more than ten young patients with multiple sclerosis. The multiple sclerosis patients were children and adolescents between roughly 6 and 16 years of age. What the study reported, not specific to this receptor: Multiple sclerosis patients had significantly lower normalized Chao1 diversity than controls, a result that suggests substantial peripheral T-cell clonal expansion. When samples were clustered directly using the F measure, samples prepared in the same batch co-clustered strongly, which prompted a batch-effect correction. The control group was slightly older than the multiple sclerosis patient group. Patients showed significantly higher frequencies than controls for five TRBV segments, among them TRBV5-6, TRBV5-1 and TRBV20-1.

Between the V and J ends, shortened by 1 base and 4 bases respectively, the junction contains 13 bases. CDR1 is given as DFQATT and CDR2 as SNEGSKA, both from the germline V gene (reference sequence). From the cysteine up to the phenylalanine, the CDR3 has a length of 14 residues. The read is trimmed to its CDR3 DNA, 42 bases read in frame from base 1. Sequenced material: blood. Recombination linked TRBV20-1 to TRBJ1-2; the D gene lacks a confident call. The receptor was isolated from a girl aged 5 to 17 with multiple sclerosis. This receptor carries the CDR3 CSARVGSGRYGYTF. The nucleotides are TGCAGTGCTAGAGTTGGAAGCGGGCGCTATGGCTACACCTTC.